These T cell receptor beta chains were read from a single sample in a study of blood T cell repertoires in COVID-19. Some clones are missing from TCRdb's copy, which holds only in-frame ones; the method was immunoSEQ multiplex PCR. Among roughly 130,000 clones listed, over 80% were seen once. Sequencing was carried out using PBMCs or T cells enriched from blood (not recorded which). The source of these receptors is a woman younger than 45 who had recovered from COVID-19. Each CDR3 is given without its conserved first and last residue.

>TRBJ2-7|13|TRBV2
ASNYGTGGSYEQY
>TRBJ2-1|14|TRBV4-3
ASSQDSGGSYNEQF
>TRBJ2-7|14|TRBV4-1
ASSQEFTGGPYEQY
>TRBJ2-1|14|TRBV7-9
ASSSEVAGAYNEQF
>TRBJ1-2|13|TRBV20-1
SASAGGARSEGYT
>TRBJ1-2|11|TRBV12-3/TRBV12-4
ASEGVLGYGYT
>TRBJ2-2|11|TRBV6-4
ASSRDFAGELF
>TRBJ2-2|12|TRBV7-2
ASSLDRGAGELF
>TRBJ2-7|13|TRBV28
ASSTGTGSSYEQY
>TRBJ2-7|12|TRBV4-3
ASSRGASSYEQY
>TRBJ2-2|10|TRBV7-9
ASSLDNPELF
>TRBJ2-7|12|TRBV28
ASSFLRDLDEQY
>TRBJ2-7|13|TRBV4-1
ASSQEPYSSYEQY
>TRBJ1-2|11|TRBV19
ASSIDREASYT
>TRBJ1-1|12|TRBV5-4
ASSTGGRNTEAF
>TRBJ2-6|12|TRBV7-3
ASSPSRGADVLT
>TRBJ2-2|13|TRBV2
ASTTSGSPAGELF
>TRBJ1-6|13|TRBV27
ASSLYPRSNSPLH
>TRBJ2-7|13|TRBV6-4
ASTGLAGESHEQY
>TRBJ2-6|16|TRBV5-1
ASSPGLAFSSGANVLT
>TRBJ1-5|16|TRBV21-1
ASSAGGLGEDVVQPQH
>TRBJ2-5|13|TRBV28
ASRPPTSVRETQY
>TRBJ2-1|13|TRBV7-2
ASSLATISYNEQF
>TRBJ2-7|13|TRBV18
ASSSRQAIPYEQY
>TRBJ2-1|15|TRBV7-9
ASSLTPSGTLGNEQF
>TRBJ2-7|12|TRBV4-3
ASSRDSLTYEQY
>TRBJ1-1|12|TRBV23-1
ASSQLFREGGTF
>TRBJ2-1|13|TRBV29-1
SVGTSGRYDNEQF
>TRBJ2-7|12|TRBV3-1/TRBV3-2
ASSPSGEASEQY